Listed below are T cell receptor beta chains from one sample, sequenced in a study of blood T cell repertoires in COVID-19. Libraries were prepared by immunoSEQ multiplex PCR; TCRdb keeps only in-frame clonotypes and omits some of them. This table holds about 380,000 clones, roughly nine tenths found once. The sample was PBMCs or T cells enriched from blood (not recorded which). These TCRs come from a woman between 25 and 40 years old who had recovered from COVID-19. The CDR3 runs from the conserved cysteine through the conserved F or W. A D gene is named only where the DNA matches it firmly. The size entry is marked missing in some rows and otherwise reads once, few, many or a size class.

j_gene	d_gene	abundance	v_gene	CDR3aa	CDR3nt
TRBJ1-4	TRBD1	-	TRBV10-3	CAISDRGQGGEKLFF	TGTGCCATCAGTGACCGGGGACAGGGCGGCGAAAAACTGTTTTTT
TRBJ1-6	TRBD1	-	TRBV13	CASSLALGDRGESPLHF	TGTGCCAGCAGCTTAGCACTGGGAGACAGGGGAGAATCACCCCTCCACTTT
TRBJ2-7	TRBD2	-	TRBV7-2	CASSAHGTRYYEQYF	TGTGCCAGCAGCGCCCACGGGACTAGGTACTACGAGCAGTACTTC
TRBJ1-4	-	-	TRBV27	CASSFGQYNEKLFF	TGTGCCAGCAGTTTTGGGCAGTATAATGAAAAACTGTTTTTT
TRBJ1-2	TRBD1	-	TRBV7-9	CASSFGTDYGYTF	TGTGCCAGCAGCTTTGGGACAGATTATGGCTACACCTTC
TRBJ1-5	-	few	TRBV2	CASGAMGANQPQHF	TGTGCCAGCGGGGCGATGGGCGCAAATCAGCCCCAGCATTTT
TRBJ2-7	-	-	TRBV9	CASSGPSYEQYF	TGTGCCAGCAGCGGTCCTTCCTACGAGCAGTACTTC
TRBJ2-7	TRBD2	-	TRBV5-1	CASSWSGASSYEQYF	TGCGCCAGCAGCTGGAGCGGGGCAAGCTCCTACGAGCAGTACTTC
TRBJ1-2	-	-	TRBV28	CASSLLRGSANYGYTF	TGTGCCAGCAGTTTATTAAGGGGATCAGCTAACTATGGCTACACCTTC
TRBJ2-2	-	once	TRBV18	CASSPMDGDTGELFF	TGTGCCAGCTCACCAATGGACGGGGACACCGGGGAGCTGTTTTTT
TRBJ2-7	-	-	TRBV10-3	CAISEGGSYEQYF	TGTGCCATCAGTGAAGGGGGCTCCTACGAGCAGTACTTC
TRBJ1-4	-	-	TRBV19	CASSEGRDREKLFF	TGTGCCAGTAGCGAGGGGAGGGATAGGGAAAAACTGTTTTTT
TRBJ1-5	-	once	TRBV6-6	CASSYPEEQPQHF	TGTGCCAGCAGTTACCCGGAGGAGCAGCCCCAGCATTTT
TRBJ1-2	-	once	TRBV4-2	CASSRGGLSGYTF	TGTGCCAGCAGCCGCGGGGGGCTGAGTGGCTACACCTTC
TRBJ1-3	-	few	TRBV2	CASTSLGGTHSGNTIYF	TGTGCCAGCACGTCTTTGGGAGGGACCCACTCTGGAAACACCATATATTTT
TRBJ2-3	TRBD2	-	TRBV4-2	CASSPGATSGAPSTDTQYF	TGTGCCAGCAGCCCAGGGGCGACTAGCGGGGCCCCATCCACAGATACGCAGTATTTT
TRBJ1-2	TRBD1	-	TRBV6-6	CASRTSPGTGAGYTF	TGTGCCAGCAGAACCTCTCCCGGGACAGGCGCTGGCTACACCTTC
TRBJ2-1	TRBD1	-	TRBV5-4	CASSSGQRNNEQFF	TGTGCCAGCAGCTCGGGACAGAGGAACAATGAGCAGTTCTTC
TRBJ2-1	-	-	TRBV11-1	CASGARFSYNEQFF	TGTGCCAGCGGGGCTAGGTTCTCCTACAATGAGCAGTTCTTC
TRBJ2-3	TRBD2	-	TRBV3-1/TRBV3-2	CASSQSGGTDTQYF	TGTGCCAGCAGCCAAAGCGGGGGCACAGATACGCAGTATTTT
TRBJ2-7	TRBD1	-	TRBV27	CASSLRDREGVYEQYF	TGTGCCAGCAGCCTGAGGGACAGGGAAGGGGTCTACGAGCAGTACTTC
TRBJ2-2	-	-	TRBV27	CASSYQDSPNTGELFF	TGTGCCAGCAGTTACCAGGACAGCCCGAACACCGGGGAGCTGTTTTTT
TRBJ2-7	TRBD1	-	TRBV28	CASSLLDRGPYF	TGTGCCAGCAGTTTACTAGACAGGGGCCCGTACTTC
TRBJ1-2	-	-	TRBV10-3	CATHTSANYGYTF	TGTGCCACCCACACCTCAGCTAACTATGGCTACACCTTC
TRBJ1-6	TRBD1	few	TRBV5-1	CASSHGQEDSPLHF	TGCGCCAGCAGCCATGGACAGGAGGACTCACCCCTCCACTTT
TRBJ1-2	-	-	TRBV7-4	CASSSTGTPYGYTF	TGTGCCAGCAGCTCAACCGGGACACCATATGGCTACACCTTC
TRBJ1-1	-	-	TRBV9	CASSVGRPGTEAFF	TGTGCCAGCAGCGTAGGCAGACCGGGAACTGAAGCTTTCTTT
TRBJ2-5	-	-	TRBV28	CASRDSAAMETQYF	TGTGCCAGCAGGGACAGCGCTGCAATGGAGACCCAGTACTTC
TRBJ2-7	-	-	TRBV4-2	CASSQDLDNIVAYEQYF	TGTGCCAGCAGCCAAGATCTAGATAATATAGTGGCCTACGAGCAGTACTTC
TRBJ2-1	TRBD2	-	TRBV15	CATSIRRGGDEQFF	TGTGCCACCAGCATTCGGCGGGGGGGAGATGAGCAGTTCTTC
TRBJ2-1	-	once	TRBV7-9	CASSPMRSDNEQFF	TGTGCCAGCAGCCCGATGAGGTCCGACAATGAGCAGTTCTTC
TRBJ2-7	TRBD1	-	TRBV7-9	CASSSGQGLDEQYF	TGTGCCAGCAGCTCGGGACAGGGGCTGGACGAGCAGTACTTC